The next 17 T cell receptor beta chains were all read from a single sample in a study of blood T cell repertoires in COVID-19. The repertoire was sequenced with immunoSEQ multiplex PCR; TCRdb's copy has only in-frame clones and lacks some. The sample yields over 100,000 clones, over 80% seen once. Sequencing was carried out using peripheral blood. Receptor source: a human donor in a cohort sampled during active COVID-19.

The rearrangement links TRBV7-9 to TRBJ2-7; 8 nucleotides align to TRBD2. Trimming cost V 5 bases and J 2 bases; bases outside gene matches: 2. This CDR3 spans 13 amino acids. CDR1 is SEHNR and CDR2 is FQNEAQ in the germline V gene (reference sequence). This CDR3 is CASSLSGTYEQYF. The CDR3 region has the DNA TGTGCCAGCAGCCTTAGCGGGACCTACGAGCAGTACTTC.

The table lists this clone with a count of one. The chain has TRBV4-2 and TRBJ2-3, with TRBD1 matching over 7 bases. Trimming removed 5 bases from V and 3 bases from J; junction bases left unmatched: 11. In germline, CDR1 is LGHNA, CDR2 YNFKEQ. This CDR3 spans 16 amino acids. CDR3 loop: CASSDLTGQRTDTQYF. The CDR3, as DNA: TGTGCCAGCAGCGACCTTACGGGACAGAGGACAGATACGCAGTATTTT.

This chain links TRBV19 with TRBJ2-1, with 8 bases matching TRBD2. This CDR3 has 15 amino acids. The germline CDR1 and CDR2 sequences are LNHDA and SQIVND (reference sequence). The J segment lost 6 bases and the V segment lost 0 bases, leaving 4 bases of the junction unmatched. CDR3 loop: CASSIDRGGPNEQFF. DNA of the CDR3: TGTGCCAGTAGTATAGATCGCGGGGGGCCCAATGAGCAGTTCTTC.

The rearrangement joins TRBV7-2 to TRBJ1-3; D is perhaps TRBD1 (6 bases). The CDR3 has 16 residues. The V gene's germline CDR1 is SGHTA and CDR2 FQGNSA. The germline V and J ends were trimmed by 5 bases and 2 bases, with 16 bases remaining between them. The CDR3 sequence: CASSGGASRTGNTIYF. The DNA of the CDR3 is TGTGCCAGCAGCGGGGGCGCGAGTCGCACTGGAAACACCATATATTTT.

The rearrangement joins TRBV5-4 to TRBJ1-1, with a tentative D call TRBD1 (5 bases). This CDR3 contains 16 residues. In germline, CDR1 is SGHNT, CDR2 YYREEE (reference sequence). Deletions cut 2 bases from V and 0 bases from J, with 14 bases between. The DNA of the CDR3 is TGTGCCAGCAGCTTCGGGGCCCGGGGGATGAACACTGAAGCTTTCTTT. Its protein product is CASSFGARGMNTEAFF.

The CDR3, as DNA: TGCGCCAGCAGACCGGTTAGGACTAGCGGGGGGACGGGGGATGAGCAGTTCTTC. Amino acids: CASRPVRTSGGTGDEQFF. The rearrangement joins TRBV5-1 to TRBJ2-1, with TRBD2 matching over 14 bases. The V segment lost 5 bases and the J segment 8 bases; nucleotides outside the gene matches: 15. The CDR3 is 18 residues long. Germline V gives CDR1 SGHRS, CDR2 YFSETQ. Variable domain in full (rest from reference TRBV5-1 and TRBJ2-1): KAGVTQTPRYLIKTRGQQVTLSCSPISGHRSVSWYQQTPGQGLQFLFEYFSETQRNKGNFPGRFSGRQFSNSRSEMNVSTLELGDSALYLCASRPVRTSGGTGDEQFFGPGTRLTVL.

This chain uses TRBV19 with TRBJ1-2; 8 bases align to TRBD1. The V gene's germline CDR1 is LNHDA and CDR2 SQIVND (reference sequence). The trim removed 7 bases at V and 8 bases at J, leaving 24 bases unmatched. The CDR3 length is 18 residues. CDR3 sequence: CASTPSRGQALLLGGYTF. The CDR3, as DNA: TGTGCCAGTACCCCGTCGCGGGGACAGGCCCTTCTTTTGGGCGGCTACACCTTC.

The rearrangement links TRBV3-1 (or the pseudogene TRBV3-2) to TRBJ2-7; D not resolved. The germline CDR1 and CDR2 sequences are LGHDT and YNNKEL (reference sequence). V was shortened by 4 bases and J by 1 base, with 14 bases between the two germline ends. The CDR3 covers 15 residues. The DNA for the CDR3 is TGTGCCAGCAGCCCCGAGGTCGGCAAATCCTACGAGCAGTACTTC. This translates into CASSPEVGKSYEQYF.

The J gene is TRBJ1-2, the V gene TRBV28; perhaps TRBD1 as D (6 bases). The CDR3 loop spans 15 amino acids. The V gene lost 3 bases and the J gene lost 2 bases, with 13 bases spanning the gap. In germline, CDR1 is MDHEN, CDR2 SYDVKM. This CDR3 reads CASSFRGRTNYGYTF. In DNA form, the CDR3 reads TGTGCCAGCAGTTTCAGGGGTCGGACCAACTATGGCTACACCTTC.

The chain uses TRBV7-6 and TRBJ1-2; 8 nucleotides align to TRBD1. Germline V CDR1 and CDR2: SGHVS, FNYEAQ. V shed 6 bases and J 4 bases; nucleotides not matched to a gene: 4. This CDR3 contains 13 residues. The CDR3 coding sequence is TGTGCCAGCAGTCTCGACAGGGGCTATGGCTACACCTTC. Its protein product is CASSLDRGYGYTF.

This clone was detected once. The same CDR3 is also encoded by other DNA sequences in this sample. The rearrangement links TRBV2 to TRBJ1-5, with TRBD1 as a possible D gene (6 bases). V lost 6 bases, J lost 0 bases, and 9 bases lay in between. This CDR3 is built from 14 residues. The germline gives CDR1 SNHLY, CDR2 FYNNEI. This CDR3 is CASRQGYSNQPQHF. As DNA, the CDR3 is TGTGCCAGCAGACAGGGTTATAGCAATCAGCCCCAGCATTTT. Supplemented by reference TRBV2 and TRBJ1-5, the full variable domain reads EPEVTQTPSHQVTQMGQEVILRCVPISNHLYFYWYRQILGQKVEFLVSFYNNEISEKSEIFDDQFSVERPDGSNFTLKIRSTKLEDSAMYFCASRQGYSNQPQHFGDGTRLSIL.

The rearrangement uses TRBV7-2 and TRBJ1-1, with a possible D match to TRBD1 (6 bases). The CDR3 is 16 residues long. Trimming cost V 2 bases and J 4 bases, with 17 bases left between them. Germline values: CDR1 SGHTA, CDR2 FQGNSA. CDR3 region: CASSLMGAVVGTEAFF. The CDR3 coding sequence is TGTGCCAGCAGCTTAATGGGGGCGGTGGTCGGCACTGAAGCTTTCTTT.

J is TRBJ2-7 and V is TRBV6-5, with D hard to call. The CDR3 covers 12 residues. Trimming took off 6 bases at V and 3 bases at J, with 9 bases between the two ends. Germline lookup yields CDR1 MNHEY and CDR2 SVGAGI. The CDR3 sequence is CASSPSSYEQYF. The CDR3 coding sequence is TGTGCCAGCAGCCCATCCAGCTACGAGCAGTACTTC.

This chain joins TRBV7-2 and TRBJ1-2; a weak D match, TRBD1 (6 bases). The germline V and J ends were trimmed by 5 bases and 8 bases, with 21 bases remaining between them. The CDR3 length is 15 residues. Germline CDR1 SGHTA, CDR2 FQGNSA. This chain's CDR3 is CASSPFRGAPGGYTF. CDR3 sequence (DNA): TGTGCCAGCAGCCCCTTCCGGGGGGCGCCGGGAGGCTACACCTTC.

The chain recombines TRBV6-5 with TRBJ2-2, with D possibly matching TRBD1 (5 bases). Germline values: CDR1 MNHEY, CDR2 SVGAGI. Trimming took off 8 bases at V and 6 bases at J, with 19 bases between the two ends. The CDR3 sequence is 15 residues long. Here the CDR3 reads CASVTSQGGAGELFF. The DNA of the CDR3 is TGTGCCAGCGTCACGAGTCAGGGTGGGGCCGGGGAGCTGTTTTTT.

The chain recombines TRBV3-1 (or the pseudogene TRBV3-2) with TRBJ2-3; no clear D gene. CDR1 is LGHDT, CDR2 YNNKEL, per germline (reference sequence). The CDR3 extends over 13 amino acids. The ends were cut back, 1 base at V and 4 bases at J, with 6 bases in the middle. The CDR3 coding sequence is TGTGCCAGCAGCCAAGTTTGGCCAGATACGCAGTATTTT. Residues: CASSQVWPDTQYF.

The CDR3 nucleotides are TGTGCCAGCAGCTTGGCAGGGGGTGCCTACAATGAGCAGTTCTTC. It specifies CASSLAGGAYNEQFF. The chain uses TRBV5-4 and TRBJ2-1; TRBD1 matches at 7 bases. This CDR3 has 15 residues. V was pared by 0 bases and J by 2 bases, with 2 bases of the junction left unmatched. Germline V lookup: CDR1 SGHNT, CDR2 YYREEE (reference sequence).